This entry is about one T cell receptor (beta chain). No antigen is known for it. The record originates from a study of shared clonotypes between healthy human individuals. General study findings and limits: On the whole, naive subsets had larger estimated richness than memory subsets had. Donor scarcity curtailed the genetic and exposure-history diversity represented herein.

The CDR3 sequence is 13 residues long. The V segment lost 7 bases and the J segment 7 bases; nucleotides outside the gene matches: 10. Germline CDR1 is MNHEY and CDR2 is SVGAGI. In the naive CD8 group, cells lacked CD45RO and were positively selected for CCR7, so terminally differentiated effector memory CD45RA+ cells were left out. Deep-level assay runs were performed. An approximately 220 ng quantity of DNA, 30,000 to 35,000 T cell genomes, went into the sorted-subset replicate PCRs. Clones were read by immunoSEQ multiplex PCR, and TCRdb kept only the in-frame ones, dropping some. Of about 590,000 clones in the sample, around 95% were seen once.

The rearrangement links TRBV6-5 to TRBJ2-7; 7 bases agree with TRBD1. Sequencing was carried out using naive CD8+ T cells sorted from blood. The clonotype comes from a woman aged 30 to 39 in good health. The CDR3 sequence is CASTPDRRREQYF. The CDR3 region has the DNA TGTGCCAGCACCCCGGACAGGAGAAGGGAGCAGTACTTC.